A single TCR beta chain is shown here with its context. The germline CDR1 and CDR2 sequences are SGHKS and YYEKEE (reference sequence). V was trimmed by 7 bases and J by 0 bases, leaving 16 bases between them. The CDR3 spans 15 residues. From RNA, the CDR3 regions of TCR beta chains were amplified and sequenced. Second-round multiplex PCR came after a first-round RT-PCR that employed HTBI primers. TCRdb reanalysed the multiplex PCR reads using MiXCR and keeps one entry per CDR3 protein. The repertoire consists of about 220,000 distinct CDR3 sequences, with 20% to 25% occurring once and the leading ten covering around two fifths. The data originate from a study of Graves' ophthalmopathy and Graves' hyperthyroidism.

The clonotype comes from a woman in her fifties or sixties with Graves' ophthalmopathy. J is TRBJ2-5 and V is TRBV5-5; TRBD1 or TRBD2 may be the D gene (5 bases each). Specimen: peripheral blood. CDR3 sequence: CASGMGRTYQETQYF. The CDR3 region has the DNA TGTGCCAGCGGAATGGGACGGACTTACCAAGAGACCCAGTACTTC.